The 8 T cell receptor beta chains presented below share a single source sample, sequenced in a study of blood T cell repertoires in COVID-19. The method was immunoSEQ multiplex PCR; TCRdb's version includes in-frame clones alone and lacks a portion of them. The repertoire includes roughly 150,000 clones, approximately 82% of them detected once, and 10% to 15% sits in the top ten. The specimen was peripheral blood. These receptors came from a man aged 70-80 years who had recovered from COVID-19.

The chain couples TRBV4-3 to TRBJ2-1; D is perhaps TRBD1 (5 bases). Trimming pared 0 bases from V and 2 bases from J, leaving 8 bases between. Germline V gives CDR1 LGHNA, CDR2 YSLEER. The CDR3 runs 15 residues. The CDR3 region is CASSQDPTAYNEQFF. The CDR3 nucleotides read TGCGCCAGCAGCCAAGACCCGACAGCCTACAATGAGCAGTTCTTC.

This sequence joins TRBV27 and TRBJ2-6; tentative D call: TRBD1 (5 bases). Trimming removed 2 bases from V and 0 bases from J, with 11 bases in between. The CDR3 is 17 residues long. Germline V gene data show CDR1 as MNHEY and CDR2 as SMNVEV (reference sequence). CDR3: CASSLAQDISGANVLTF. DNA for the CDR3: TGTGCCAGCAGTTTAGCCCAGGACATCTCTGGGGCCAACGTCCTGACTTTC.

The chain joins TRBV19 to TRBJ2-2, with 10 bases aligning to TRBD2. With 4 bases clipped from V and 6 bases from J, the junction kept 11 bases outside the gene matches. The CDR3 runs 17 residues. Germline V gives CDR1 LNHDA, CDR2 SQIVND (reference sequence). The CDR3 region is CASSNRSGRGGAGELFF. The CDR3 coding sequence is TGTGCCAGTAGTAATAGGAGCGGGAGGGGAGGCGCCGGGGAGCTGTTTTTT.

The J gene is TRBJ2-1, the V gene TRBV18; 8 bases fit TRBD2. The CDR3 runs to 17 residues. V was clipped by 3 bases and J by 1 base; unmatched bases: 8. Germline V gives CDR1 KGHSH, CDR2 LQKENI. CDR3 loop: CASSPGSGSASYNEQFF. The CDR3, as DNA: TGTGCCAGCTCACCCGGCAGCGGGAGTGCGTCCTACAATGAGCAGTTCTTC. Full variable domain (remainder filled in from reference TRBV18 and TRBJ2-1): NAGVMQNPRHLVRRRGQEARLRCSPMKGHSHVYWYRQLPEEGLKFMVYLQKENIIDESGMPKERFSAEFPKEGPSILRIQQVVRGDSAAYFCASSPGSGSASYNEQFFGPGTRLTVL.

This clone was observed a handful of times. The chain recombines TRBV7-3 with TRBJ2-7; tentatively, D is TRBD1 (6 bases). Trimming pared 5 bases from V and 6 bases from J, leaving 14 bases between. Per germline, CDR1 SGHTA and CDR2 FQGTGA. The CDR3 runs 13 residues. The CDR3 reads CASSPQQGSEQYF. CDR3 coding DNA: TGTGCCAGCAGCCCTCAACAGGGCTCCGAGCAGTACTTC.

The chain is built from TRBV5-6 and TRBJ2-7; a possible D gene is TRBD1 (6 bases). CDR1 is SGHDT and CDR2 is YYEEEE in the germline V gene. V lost 5 bases and J lost 0, with 18 bases in between. The CDR3 spans 16 residues. The chain's CDR3 is CASRPARGAYSYEQYF. For the CDR3, the DNA is TGTGCCAGCAGACCCGCCAGGGGAGCCTACTCCTACGAGCAGTACTTC.

This chain connects TRBV6-2 or TRBV6-3 to TRBJ1-2; D is possibly TRBD1 (5 bases). Per the germline V gene, CDR1 is MNHEY and CDR2 is SVGEGT. There are 15 residues in the CDR3. Trimming took off 0 bases at V and 8 bases at J, with 16 bases between the two ends. The CDR3 DNA reads as TGTGCCAGCAGTTACTCGATGGGGCAACCAGTGGGCTACACCTTC. It translates to CASSYSMGQPVGYTF.

This chain uses TRBV5-1 with TRBJ2-5; D is possibly TRBD2 (6 bases). V shed 0 bases and J shed 7 bases, with 19 bases lying between them. Germline loops: CDR1 SGHRS, CDR2 YFSETQ. The CDR3 runs to 16 residues. The CDR3: CASSLDLKWDSRTQYF. The DNA for the CDR3 is TGCGCCAGCAGCTTGGACCTAAAATGGGACTCCAGGACCCAGTACTTC.